The rows below give T cell receptor beta chains drawn from one sample of a study of T cell responses to AZD1222 COVID-19 vaccine. Sequenced by immunoSEQ multiplex PCR; TCRdb stores in-frame clones only, minus some. The sample holds around 94,000 clones; approximately 81% are singletons and the top ten take about 4.5%. The sequencing here drew on peripheral blood, taken 28 days after the second AZD1222 dose. These receptors all come from an adult who received the AZD1222 COVID-19 vaccine. CDR3s include the opening cysteine and the closing phenylalanine or tryptophan. A D gene is named only where the DNA matches it firmly. Some rows mark clone size as missing; the rest say once, few, many or name a class of expanded clone.

CDR3 DNA: TGTGCCAGCAGCCCGTCCGGGGAATACACCATATATTTT; CDR3 protein: CASSPSGEYTIYF; D gene: -; clone size: -; J gene: TRBJ1-3; V gene: TRBV2
CDR3 DNA: TGTGCCAGCAGTTACCGGGGGCCCTATAATTCACCCCTCCACTTT; CDR3 protein: CASSYRGPYNSPLHF; D gene: -; clone size: -; J gene: TRBJ1-6; V gene: TRBV6-5
CDR3 DNA: TGCAGCGTAGGGCGGGGAGGAGATCAGCCCCAGCATTTT; CDR3 protein: CSVGRGGDQPQHF; D gene: -; clone size: -; J gene: TRBJ1-5; V gene: TRBV29-1
CDR3 DNA: TGTGCCAGCAGTTTATTTGCGGGGGCGACCCAGTACTTC; CDR3 protein: CASSLFAGATQYF; D gene: -; clone size: medium-sized; J gene: TRBJ2-5; V gene: TRBV27
CDR3 DNA: TGTGCCAGCAGCTTAGACCTCCAGGCATACGAGCAGTACTTC; CDR3 protein: CASSLDLQAYEQYF; D gene: -; clone size: once; J gene: TRBJ2-7; V gene: TRBV7-9
CDR3 DNA: TGTGCCAGCAGCTATTACCGGGACAGGACCCTCGCGAACACCGGGGAGCTGTTTTTT; CDR3 protein: CASSYYRDRTLANTGELFF; D gene: TRBD1; clone size: -; J gene: TRBJ2-2; V gene: TRBV7-8
CDR3 DNA: TGTGCCAGCAGCTTGGGGCAAATCGACACCGGGGAGCTGTTTTTT; CDR3 protein: CASSLGQIDTGELFF; D gene: -; clone size: -; J gene: TRBJ2-2; V gene: TRBV5-5
CDR3 DNA: TGTGCCAGCAGTGGGCAGGGCGTCGGGGAGCTGTTTTTT; CDR3 protein: CASSGQGVGELFF; D gene: -; clone size: -; J gene: TRBJ2-2; V gene: TRBV2
CDR3 DNA: TGTGCCAGTTTAGGGCTAGCGGGAATCTACAATGAGCAGTTCTTC; CDR3 protein: CASLGLAGIYNEQFF; D gene: TRBD2; clone size: -; J gene: TRBJ2-1; V gene: TRBV19
CDR3 DNA: TGTGCCAGTACCCCCCGAAAGAGCCATTTAAACAATGAGCAGTTCTTC; CDR3 protein: CASTPRKSHLNNEQFF; D gene: -; clone size: -; J gene: TRBJ2-1; V gene: TRBV19
CDR3 DNA: TGTGCCAGCAGCCACTCTTGGGGGACCGGGGAGCTGTTTTTT; CDR3 protein: CASSHSWGTGELFF; D gene: -; clone size: -; J gene: TRBJ2-2; V gene: TRBV3-1/TRBV3-2
CDR3 DNA: TGTGCCAGCAGCCAAGATACAGAGAACACTGAAGCTTTCTTT; CDR3 protein: CASSQDTENTEAFF; D gene: -; clone size: -; J gene: TRBJ1-1; V gene: TRBV4-2
CDR3 DNA: TGTGCCAGCAGATTCGGGACGGCCTACGAGCAGTACTTC; CDR3 protein: CASRFGTAYEQYF; D gene: -; clone size: -; J gene: TRBJ2-7; V gene: TRBV7-9
CDR3 DNA: TGCGCCAGCAGCCAAGAACTAGCCTACAATGAGCAGTTCTTC; CDR3 protein: CASSQELAYNEQFF; D gene: -; clone size: once; J gene: TRBJ2-1; V gene: TRBV4-1
CDR3 DNA: TGTGCCAGCAGCCAAGGTGGGAGGGGCCTTCCAGGGCTGTTTTTT; CDR3 protein: CASSQGGRGLPGLFF; D gene: TRBD2; clone size: -; J gene: TRBJ2-2; V gene: TRBV3-1/TRBV3-2
CDR3 DNA: TGTGCCAGCAGGAGCAGTCCCCAGTCGAGTGAAGCTTTCTTT; CDR3 protein: CASRSSPQSSEAFF; D gene: -; clone size: -; J gene: TRBJ1-1; V gene: TRBV2
CDR3 DNA: TGTGCCAGCAGATCCCAGGGGGCCTACGAGCAGTACTTC; CDR3 protein: CASRSQGAYEQYF; D gene: TRBD1; clone size: -; J gene: TRBJ2-7; V gene: TRBV5-6
CDR3 DNA: TGTGCCAGCAGTCTTGATAAGTACTCACTAGCGGAGAACTCCTACGAGCAGTACTTC; CDR3 protein: CASSLDKYSLAENSYEQYF; D gene: TRBD2; clone size: -; J gene: TRBJ2-7; V gene: TRBV7-4
CDR3 DNA: TGCGCCAGCAGCCCACCGTCGTCAGACTATGGCTACACCTTC; CDR3 protein: CASSPPSSDYGYTF; D gene: -; clone size: -; J gene: TRBJ1-2; V gene: TRBV5-1
CDR3 DNA: TGTGCCATGTCTAGCGGGGGGTTCGCAGATACGCAGTATTTT; CDR3 protein: CAMSSGGFADTQYF; D gene: TRBD2; clone size: -; J gene: TRBJ2-3; V gene: TRBV25-1
CDR3 DNA: TGTGCCAGCAGTCCTGGACTAAACTACGAGCAGTACTTC; CDR3 protein: CASSPGLNYEQYF; D gene: -; clone size: few; J gene: TRBJ2-7; V gene: TRBV6-5
CDR3 DNA: TGTGCCAGCAGTTACTCGGGCCCCGGGGCCCAGCATTTT; CDR3 protein: CASSYSGPGAQHF; D gene: -; clone size: once; J gene: TRBJ1-5; V gene: TRBV6-5
CDR3 DNA: TGTGCCAGCAGCGTAGCTTTGAGGACAGGGTTTCCCGGGGAGCTGTTTTTT; CDR3 protein: CASSVALRTGFPGELFF; D gene: TRBD1; clone size: -; J gene: TRBJ2-2; V gene: TRBV9
CDR3 DNA: TGTGCCAGCAGTGACGGGTGGCACATCAAGGGGCAGCCCCAGCATTTT; CDR3 protein: CASSDGWHIKGQPQHF; D gene: -; clone size: -; J gene: TRBJ1-5; V gene: TRBV6-4
CDR3 DNA: TGTGCCAGCACTCTAGCGTGGTGGGGCACAAAGCAGTTCTTC; CDR3 protein: CASTLAWWGTKQFF; D gene: -; clone size: -; J gene: TRBJ2-1; V gene: TRBV5-8
CDR3 DNA: TGTGCCAGCAGCTCATTCTCCGCTGGAGGCGAGCAGTACTTC; CDR3 protein: CASSSFSAGGEQYF; D gene: -; clone size: -; J gene: TRBJ2-7; V gene: TRBV7-8
CDR3 DNA: TGTGCCAGCAGCTTAGTCCGGGGGCGAGAGTTCTTC; CDR3 protein: CASSLVRGREFF; D gene: -; clone size: -; J gene: TRBJ2-1; V gene: TRBV11-2
CDR3 DNA: TGTGCCAGCAGCTGGCCTAGCGGGAGGCCCTACAATGAGCAGTTCTTC; CDR3 protein: CASSWPSGRPYNEQFF; D gene: TRBD2; clone size: -; J gene: TRBJ2-1; V gene: TRBV7-2
CDR3 DNA: TGTGCCAGCAGCACCGGACAGGGAGTGGGAAACACCGGGGAGCTGTTTTTT; CDR3 protein: CASSTGQGVGNTGELFF; D gene: TRBD1; clone size: -; J gene: TRBJ2-2; V gene: TRBV9
CDR3 DNA: TGTGCCAGCAGCCCAAGCGGACCCGGGGAGCTGTTTTTT; CDR3 protein: CASSPSGPGELFF; D gene: -; clone size: -; J gene: TRBJ2-2; V gene: TRBV9
CDR3 DNA: TGTGCCAGCAGTGAAGAGAATTACTATGGCTACACCTTC; CDR3 protein: CASSEENYYGYTF; D gene: -; clone size: -; J gene: TRBJ1-2; V gene: TRBV2
CDR3 DNA: TGTGCCAGCAACCCGACAGGGAACACTGAAGCTTTCTTT; CDR3 protein: CASNPTGNTEAFF; D gene: -; clone size: -; J gene: TRBJ1-1; V gene: TRBV28
CDR3 DNA: TGTGCCAGTATGTCAGGGGACAGGGTTTTTCAGCATTTT; CDR3 protein: CASMSGDRVFQHF; D gene: TRBD1; clone size: -; J gene: TRBJ1-5; V gene: TRBV19
CDR3 DNA: TGTGCCAGCAGCGCCGATCGAGGCGAGCAGTACTTC; CDR3 protein: CASSADRGEQYF; D gene: -; clone size: -; J gene: TRBJ2-7; V gene: TRBV5-6
CDR3 DNA: TGTGCCAGCAGTCCACTGGCAGGGAGCAATCAGCCCCAGCATTTT; CDR3 protein: CASSPLAGSNQPQHF; D gene: -; clone size: -; J gene: TRBJ1-5; V gene: TRBV27
CDR3 DNA: TGTGCCAGCAGCAAAAAGAGCAACCCTAGACAGGTGAGTCGTTATGGCTACACCTTC; CDR3 protein: CASSKKSNPRQVSRYGYTF; D gene: -; clone size: -; J gene: TRBJ1-2; V gene: TRBV21-1
CDR3 DNA: TGTGCCAGCAGCTTAGCGGTGCCAGGGGGGAATTCACCCCTCCACTTT; CDR3 protein: CASSLAVPGGNSPLHF; D gene: TRBD1; clone size: -; J gene: TRBJ1-6; V gene: TRBV7-9
CDR3 DNA: TGTGCCAGCAGTGCAGGGTCGCCCCTCCACTTT; CDR3 protein: CASSAGSPLHF; D gene: -; clone size: once; J gene: TRBJ1-6; V gene: TRBV12-3/TRBV12-4
CDR3 DNA: TGTGCCTCGAGTCCAGTAAGCACAGATACGCAGTATTTT; CDR3 protein: CASSPVSTDTQYF; D gene: -; clone size: -; J gene: TRBJ2-3; V gene: TRBV30
CDR3 DNA: TGTGCCAGCACCTTGTCTCAAGAGACCCAGTACTTC; CDR3 protein: CASTLSQETQYF; D gene: -; clone size: -; J gene: TRBJ2-5; V gene: TRBV6-5
CDR3 DNA: TGCGCCAGCAGCTCGGGGATGGGGCAGCCCCAGCATTTT; CDR3 protein: CASSSGMGQPQHF; D gene: -; clone size: -; J gene: TRBJ1-5; V gene: TRBV5-1
CDR3 DNA: TGTGCCACCAGCACGACAGGAGCTAATTCACCCCTCCACTTT; CDR3 protein: CATSTTGANSPLHF; D gene: -; clone size: -; J gene: TRBJ1-6; V gene: TRBV15
CDR3 DNA: TGTGCCAGCAGCAGTCCTAACTATGGCTACACCTTC; CDR3 protein: CASSSPNYGYTF; D gene: -; clone size: -; J gene: TRBJ1-2; V gene: TRBV5-4
CDR3 DNA: TGTGCCAGCAACTCCCAAGCCGGGGCCGGAGAGACCCAGTACTTC; CDR3 protein: CASNSQAGAGETQYF; D gene: -; clone size: -; J gene: TRBJ2-5; V gene: TRBV7-2
CDR3 DNA: TGTGCCAGCAGTGACCTAGCGGGGTACTACGAGCAGTACTTC; CDR3 protein: CASSDLAGYYEQYF; D gene: TRBD2; clone size: -; J gene: TRBJ2-7; V gene: TRBV6-6
CDR3 DNA: TGTGCCAGCAGCTTAATGGTCGGGCGGGGGGGCGCCTACAATGAGCAGTTCTTC; CDR3 protein: CASSLMVGRGGAYNEQFF; D gene: TRBD2; clone size: -; J gene: TRBJ2-1; V gene: TRBV7-2
CDR3 DNA: TGTGCCTGGAGCTCCGGGTCTAATGAAAAACTGTTTTTT; CDR3 protein: CAWSSGSNEKLFF; D gene: -; clone size: -; J gene: TRBJ1-4; V gene: TRBV30
CDR3 DNA: TGTGCCACCAGCAGGGTTCCAGGGAGCACTAATGAAAAACTGTTTTTT; CDR3 protein: CATSRVPGSTNEKLFF; D gene: -; clone size: -; J gene: TRBJ1-4; V gene: TRBV15
CDR3 DNA: TGTGCCAGCAGCCCAAGGGGGGGTAGCACAGATACGCAGTATTTT; CDR3 protein: CASSPRGGSTDTQYF; D gene: -; clone size: -; J gene: TRBJ2-3; V gene: TRBV7-3
CDR3 DNA: TGTGCCATCAGTGGGGTAAGGGGGCAGGGCAATCAGCCCCAGCATTTT; CDR3 protein: CAISGVRGQGNQPQHF; D gene: TRBD1; clone size: -; J gene: TRBJ1-5; V gene: TRBV10-3
CDR3 DNA: TGTGCCAGCAGCGTAGACCCGGCTAGCGGGAGAACAGATACGCAGTATTTT; CDR3 protein: CASSVDPASGRTDTQYF; D gene: TRBD2; clone size: -; J gene: TRBJ2-3; V gene: TRBV9
CDR3 DNA: TGCGCCAGCAGCTCCGACTCCAGTGGCACCGGGGAGCTGTTTTTT; CDR3 protein: CASSSDSSGTGELFF; D gene: -; clone size: once; J gene: TRBJ2-2; V gene: TRBV5-1
CDR3 DNA: TGCGCCAGCAGCCAAGATACTAGCGGCCACTACAATGAGCAGTTCTTC; CDR3 protein: CASSQDTSGHYNEQFF; D gene: TRBD2; clone size: -; J gene: TRBJ2-1; V gene: TRBV4-3
CDR3 DNA: TGTGCCAGCAGCGTTGAAGGGGCCACCGGGGAGCTGTTTTTT; CDR3 protein: CASSVEGATGELFF; D gene: -; clone size: few; J gene: TRBJ2-2; V gene: TRBV9
CDR3 DNA: TGTGCCAGTAGTATTGGGCGACAGAGGGGTGAAGCTTTCTTT; CDR3 protein: CASSIGRQRGEAFF; D gene: -; clone size: -; J gene: TRBJ1-1; V gene: TRBV19
CDR3 DNA: TGTGCCTGGAGTCCAGGGACAGGGAGGCGTCAGCCCCAGCATTTT; CDR3 protein: CAWSPGTGRRQPQHF; D gene: TRBD1; clone size: -; J gene: TRBJ1-5; V gene: TRBV30
CDR3 DNA: TGTGCCAGCAGCGCGACTAGCGGGGGGGCCTTGGATACGCAGTATTTT; CDR3 protein: CASSATSGGALDTQYF; D gene: TRBD2; clone size: once; J gene: TRBJ2-3; V gene: TRBV7-6
CDR3 DNA: TGTGCCAGCAGTGAAAACAGCCTACCCCAAGAGACCCAGTACTTC; CDR3 protein: CASSENSLPQETQYF; D gene: -; clone size: -; J gene: TRBJ2-5; V gene: TRBV2
CDR3 DNA: TGTGCCAGCAGCCCCCCGGGACTCTATGGCTACACCTTC; CDR3 protein: CASSPPGLYGYTF; D gene: -; clone size: few; J gene: TRBJ1-2; V gene: TRBV9